The rows below give T cell receptor beta chains drawn from one sample of a study of T cells in Graves' hyperthyroidism and ophthalmopathy. TCRdb independently ran MiXCR on the multiplex PCR reads; one entry per CDR3 protein. The sample gives 480,000 or so distinct CDR3 sequences, approximately 49% of which show up once; around 44% is in the top ten. The sequenced sample consisted of peripheral blood or thyroid tissue (not recorded which). These receptors were collected from an adult woman with Graves' disease, either hyperthyroidism or ophthalmopathy (not recorded which). The conserved cysteine and the conserved F or W are not part of the CDR3 here. Clone size, where shown, is once, few, many, or a class for clones that have expanded.

SVVPVYSMNTEVF	TRBJ1-1	13	TRBV29-1	few
ASRDFALVAGELF	TRBJ2-2	13	TRBV19	many
ASSQATGKSDSPLH	TRBJ1-6	14	TRBV7-9	NA
ASVAGQRNTEAF	TRBJ1-1	12	TRBV25-1	NA
ASSQGKGFWQETQY	TRBJ2-5	14	TRBV14	NA
ASSQPGDTQY	TRBJ2-3	10	TRBV3-1	NA
ASSVGELYT	TRBJ1-2	9	TRBV2	NA
ASSGTLYGYT	TRBJ1-2	10	TRBV2	many
ASSSLLTGSYEQY	TRBJ2-7	13	TRBV7-9	few
SAKDRGDGYTFGSGTQY	TRBJ2-5	17	TRBV20-1	NA
ASSLHGVSTEAF	TRBJ1-1	12	TRBV5-1	NA
ASQPGQSSYNSPLH	TRBJ1-6	14	TRBV7-9	many
ASTLGHSNTEAF	TRBJ1-1	12	TRBV6-2/TRBV6-3	many
AICANRPSVGANTEAF	TRBJ1-1	16	TRBV10-3	NA
ASIIPGTSGQETQY	TRBJ2-5	14	TRBV10-1	many
SVVRDAGNTIY	TRBJ1-3	11	TRBV29-1	many
SATIAGANYGYT	TRBJ1-2	12	TRBV20-1	NA
SAITPDGNTIY	TRBJ1-3	11	TRBV20-1	many
ASSEGTGIYEQY	TRBJ2-7	12	TRBV2	NA
ASRRGPGELF	TRBJ2-2	10	TRBV6-9	NA
ASSLNGQLAF	TRBJ1-1	10	TRBV5-1	many
ASSGRTGGPDYGYT	TRBJ1-2	14	TRBV9	many
ASRTGYTTDTQY	TRBJ2-3	12	TRBV5-1	NA
ATWRGVDGYT	TRBJ1-2	10	TRBV15	few
ATSDLLNTGELF	TRBJ2-2	12	TRBV24-1	NA
ASSLPRGTLELF	TRBJ1-4	12	TRBV7-9	NA
ASSLDSGAFNEKLF	TRBJ1-4	14	TRBV7-9	NA
SVERPRVNSYEQY	TRBJ2-7	13	TRBV29-1	NA
ASSQVPGEKLF	TRBJ1-4	11	TRBV4-1	few
ASSFGPAGPQH	TRBJ1-5	11	TRBV7-9	NA
ASSQDYGLSSYEQY	TRBJ2-7	14	TRBV25-1	once
SARVAGGPETQY	TRBJ2-5	12	TRBV20-1	once
ATSAGNYEQY	TRBJ2-7	10	TRBV24-1	NA
SARVGTGTYEQY	TRBJ2-7	12	TRBV20-1	many
ASSPGQGRTGELF	TRBJ2-2	13	TRBV6-5	NA
ASSPGLAGAQETQY	TRBJ2-5	14	TRBV5-1	many
SVEGQGDGYT	TRBJ1-2	10	TRBV29-1	NA
AINRDGNYGYT	TRBJ1-2	11	TRBV10-3	many
ASSRGRRAGQETQY	TRBJ2-5	14	TRBV7-9	NA
SAGGSMNTEAF	TRBJ1-1	11	TRBV20-1	NA